Sequencing of this TCR beta chain was carried out in a study of Ad26.COV2.S vaccination and SARS-CoV-2 variants (dated by TCRdb to about 2021). Some background on the complete study: Vaccine-arm donors came from COV1001, a multicentre, randomized, double-blind, placebo-controlled phase I-IIa trial of Ad26.COV2.S in healthy adults. Blinding of investigators to trial group allocation was maintained during experiments and outcome assessment. Trial participants were randomized into five groups of five: low-dose or high-dose Ad26.COV2.S given once or twice, or placebo on both occasions. The TCR-sequenced set comprised around 30 samples: approximately 19 Ad26.COV2.S vaccine recipients, 5 placebo recipients and 8 SARS-CoV-2 convalescent individuals. TCRbeta repertoire sequencing served as the tool for gauging how specific and how broad the SARS-CoV-2-reactive T cell receptors were following Ad26.COV2.S vaccination. Dosing of Ad26.COV2.S was intramuscular, at either 5x10^10 or 1x10^11 viral particles, delivered as one shot or as two shots spaced 56 days apart.

The label giving this sample's treatment or condition can be read as: about 20 received Ad26.COV2.S at low or high dose, single or two shots; about 5 received placebo; per-sample allocation not given. For vaccine and placebo recipients, repertoires were sequenced using samples collected on day 63 after the first injection. In Cohort 1b, around 23 adults aged 18-55 years were enrolled at a single site in Boston, USA, between 29 July and 7 August 2020. Ad26.COV2.S was a replication-incompetent adenovirus type 26 vector expressing a prefusion-stabilized SARS-CoV-2 spike protein from the original Wuhan strain. The immunoSEQ Assay was the method used to sequence TCRbeta CDR3 regions. After extraction, genomic DNA underwent amplification by bias-controlled multiplex PCR, followed by high-throughput sequencing. On the authors' methods: To quantify the absolute abundance of each unique TCRbeta CDR3 region, sequences were collapsed and filtered. T cell fraction was estimated by normalizing TCRbeta template counts to usable DNA, with usable DNA measured through amplification of reference genes found in all nucleated cells. Repertoire TCRs were annotated as SARS-CoV-2-specific by exact matching of V gene, CDR3 amino acid sequence and J gene to a known reactive TCR set. The reference SARS-CoV-2 TCR set came from MIRA and was filtered for enrichment in COVID-19-positive ImmuneCODE repertoires, removing public or cross-reactive TCRs. Based on the MIRA antigens, annotated TCRs were further analysed at the level of specific ORF or position within ORF. Breadth was defined as annotated unique rearrangements over total unique productive rearrangements; depth was the summed frequency of those rearrangements. Two-sided Wilcoxon rank-sum tests were applied when comparing TCR breadth between groups. TCRdb mirrors the immuneACCESS table, restricted to in-frame sequences. Some clones are absent from its copies; in checked studies, under half trace to an unresolved V gene, and the reason for the others is unknown. The V and J calls and clone size are taken from that table; D and trimming were inferred from the DNA. This sample has around 270,000 clones in its table, and approximately 88% of those were observed once. The ten top clones hold 2.9% of the sample.

Study-level results and caveats: Vaccine and placebo recipients had similar non-spike TCR breadth, a finding consistent with the vaccine containing only spike. It was noted by the authors that total T cell responses may have been underestimated by the TCR breadth and depth analyses. Compared with placebo recipients, Ad26.COV2.S recipients showed higher spike-specific TCR breadth (P = 0.0014). Substantial breadth of spike-specific CD8+ and CD4+ T cell responses was reported after vaccination. The study lacked the statistical power to compare responses across vaccine doses or regimens.

This clone was seen a handful of times. The clone's antigen remains unknown. There are no base qualities to consult, and no much larger clone falls within one base. Taken from the germline V gene, the CDR1 and CDR2 loops are KGHSH and LQKENI. The CDR3, from cysteine to phenylalanine, totals 15 residues. Only CDR3 DNA remains: 45 bases, in frame from the first base. The junction shows trimming of 3 bases on V and 7 bases on J, plus 13 bases between the germline ends. The specimen was peripheral blood, collected in a trial of Ad26.COV2.S vaccine versus placebo. The rearrangement joined TRBV18 to TRBJ1-6; the best D guess is TRBD1, with 5 bases matching. The receptor comes from a person aged 18 to 65 who received the Ad26.COV2.S COVID-19 vaccine or a placebo. The CDR3: CASSPIQGPNSPLHF. The DNA reads as follows: TGTGCCAGCTCACCGATCCAGGGTCCCAATTCACCCCTCCACTTT.